The sequence of this T cell receptor (beta chain) was determined in a study of Tregs in tolerant kidney transplant recipients. Findings and caveats of the study: Activated donor B cell expansion appeared to reveal the most relevant donor-specific TCRbeta repertoire.

Profiled with immunoSEQ multiplex PCR; TCRdb holds only in-frame clones, not every one. Here the sample table reports about 48,000 clones. On this clone: No antigen is known for it. The CDR3 end is not reached by the read, which stops 3 residues before it; the germline J gene fills it in.

Germline V CDR1 and CDR2: SEHNR, FQNEAQ (reference sequence). Trimming took 5 bases from V and 0 from J; bases not matched to a gene: 3. CDR3 size: 15 residues. This TCR came from a human donor who received a combined kidney and bone marrow transplant. Here the sequenced sample was CD4+ T cells from blood, taken before the transplant. The chain combines TRBV7-9 with TRBJ2-1; 8 bases line up with TRBD1. The CDR3 protein is CASSPDRGSYNEQFF. The sequenced CDR3 bases are TGTGCCAGCAGCCCAGACAGGGGCTCCTACAATGAG.